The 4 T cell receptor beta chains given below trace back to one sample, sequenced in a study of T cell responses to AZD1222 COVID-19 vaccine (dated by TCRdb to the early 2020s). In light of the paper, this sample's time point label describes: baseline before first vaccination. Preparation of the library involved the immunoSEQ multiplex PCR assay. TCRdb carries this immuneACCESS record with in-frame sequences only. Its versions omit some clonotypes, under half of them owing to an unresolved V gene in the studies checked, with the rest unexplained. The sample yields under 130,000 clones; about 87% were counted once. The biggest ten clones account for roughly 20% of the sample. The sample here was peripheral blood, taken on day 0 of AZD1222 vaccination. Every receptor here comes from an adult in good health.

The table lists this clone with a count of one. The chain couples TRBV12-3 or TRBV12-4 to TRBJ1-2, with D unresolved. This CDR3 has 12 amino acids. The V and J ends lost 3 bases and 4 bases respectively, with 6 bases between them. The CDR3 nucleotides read TGTGCCAGCAGTTTGTACAGCTATGGCTACACCTTC. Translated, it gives CASSLYSYGYTF.

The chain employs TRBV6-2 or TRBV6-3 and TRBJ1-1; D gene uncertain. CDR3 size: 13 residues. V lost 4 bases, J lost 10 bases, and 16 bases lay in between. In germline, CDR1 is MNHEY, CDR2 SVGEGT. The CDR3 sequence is CASSSRASAGAFF. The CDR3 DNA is TGTGCCAGCAGTTCCCGGGCCTCCGCAGGAGCTTTCTTT.

The CDR3 coding sequence is TGTGCCAGCAGCGCCATCACTAATGAAAAACTGTTTTTT. Translated, it gives CASSAITNEKLFF. The V gene is TRBV2, the J gene TRBJ1-4, with D unclear. Germline V gene data show CDR1 as SNHLY and CDR2 as FYNNEI. Trimming removed 6 bases from V and 2 bases from J, with 7 bases in between. The CDR3 has 13 residues.

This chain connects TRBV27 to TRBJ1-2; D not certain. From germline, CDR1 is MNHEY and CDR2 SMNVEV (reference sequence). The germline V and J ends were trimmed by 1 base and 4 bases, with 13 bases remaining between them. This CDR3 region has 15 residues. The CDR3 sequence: CASSLYGDWSYGYTF. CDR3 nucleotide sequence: TGTGCCAGCAGTTTATATGGTGATTGGAGCTATGGCTACACCTTC.